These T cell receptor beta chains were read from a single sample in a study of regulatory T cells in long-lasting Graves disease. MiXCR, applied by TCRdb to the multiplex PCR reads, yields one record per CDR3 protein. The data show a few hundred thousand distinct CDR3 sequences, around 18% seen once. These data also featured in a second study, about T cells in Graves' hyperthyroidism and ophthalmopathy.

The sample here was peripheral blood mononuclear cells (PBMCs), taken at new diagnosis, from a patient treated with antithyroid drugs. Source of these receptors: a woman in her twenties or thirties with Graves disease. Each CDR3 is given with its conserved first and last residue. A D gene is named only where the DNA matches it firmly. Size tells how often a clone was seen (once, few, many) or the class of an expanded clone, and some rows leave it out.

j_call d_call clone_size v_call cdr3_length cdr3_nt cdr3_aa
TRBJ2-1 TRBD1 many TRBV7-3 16 TGTGCCAGCAGCCACTATCCCACAGGGGCATACAATGAGCAGTTCTTC CASSHYPTGAYNEQFF
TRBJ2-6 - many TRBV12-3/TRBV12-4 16 TGTGCCAGCAGGCCGTTGGGTACCTCTGGGGCCAACGTCCTGACTTTC CASRPLGTSGANVLTF
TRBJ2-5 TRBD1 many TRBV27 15 TGTGCCAGCAGTCCACCGGGACAGGTGGACGAGACCCAGTACTTC CASSPPGQVDETQYF
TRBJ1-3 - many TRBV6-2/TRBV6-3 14 TGTGCCAGCAGTGTGTGGGGCTCTGGAAACACCATATATTTT CASSVWGSGNTIYF
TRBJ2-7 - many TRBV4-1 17 TGCGCCAGCAGCCAAGAAGGTCCGGCAGGTGACCTCTACGAGCAGTACTTC CASSQEGPAGDLYEQYF
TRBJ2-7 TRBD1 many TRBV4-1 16 TGCGCCAGCAGCCCTCAAAGGGGGCGCAACCGCTACGAGCAGTACTTC CASSPQRGRNRYEQYF
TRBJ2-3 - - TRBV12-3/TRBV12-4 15 TGTGCCAGCAGTCTCACAAAGACTCGCACAGATACGCAGTATTTT CASSLTKTRTDTQYF
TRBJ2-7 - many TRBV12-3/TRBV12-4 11 TGTGCCAGCAGTTTAGTGGCCGAGCAGTACTTC CASSLVAEQYF
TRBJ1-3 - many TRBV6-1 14 TGTGCCAGCAGGTCTTCGCAGTCTGGAAACACCATATATTTT CASRSSQSGNTIYF
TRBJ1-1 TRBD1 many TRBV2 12 TGTGCCAGCGGACAGGGTGGCACTGAAGCTTTCTTT CASGQGGTEAFF
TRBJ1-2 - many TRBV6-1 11 TGTGCCAGCAGTGAACACTATGGCTACACCTTC CASSEHYGYTF
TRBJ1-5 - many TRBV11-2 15 TGTGCCAGCAGCCTCCGGGAGGGAGTGGGGCAGCCCCAGCATTTT CASSLREGVGQPQHF
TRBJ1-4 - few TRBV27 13 TGTGCCAGCAGTTCAAGGGCTAATGAAAAACTGTTTTTT CASSSRANEKLFF
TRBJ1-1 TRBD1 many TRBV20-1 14 TGCAGTGCTAGCGGGACAGGGTTTGAAACTGAAGCTTTCTTT CSASGTGFETEAFF
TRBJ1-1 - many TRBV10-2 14 TGCGCCAGCAGGCGGCAGGGTCGGGACACTGAAGCTTTCTTT CASRRQGRDTEAFF
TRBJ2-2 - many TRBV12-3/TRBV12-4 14 TGTGCCAGCAGTGCGGGGCCGGGAACCGGGGAGCTGTTTTTT CASSAGPGTGELFF
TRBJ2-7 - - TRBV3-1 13 TGTGCCAGCAGCCGCAACAAGAACTACGAGCAGTACTTC CASSRNKNYEQYF
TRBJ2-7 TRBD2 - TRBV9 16 TGTGCCAGCAGCGTAGCTAGCGGGGGGCCCTCCTACGAGCAGTACTTC CASSVASGGPSYEQYF
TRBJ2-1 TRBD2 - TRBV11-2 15 TGTGCCAGCAGCCCAGGGACTAGCGGGAGCCATGAGCAGTTCTTC CASSPGTSGSHEQFF
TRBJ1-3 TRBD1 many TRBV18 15 TGTGCCAGCTCACCAGGGACAGGGGGCAGAAACACCATATATTTT CASSPGTGGRNTIYF
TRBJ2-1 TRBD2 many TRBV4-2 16 TGTGCCAGCAGCCAAGATCCGGGGGGGGGGTACAATGAGCAGTTCTTC CASSQDPGGGYNEQFF
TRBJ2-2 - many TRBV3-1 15 TGTGCCAGCAGCCATTCACCGGGTAATACCGGGGAGCTGTTTTTT CASSHSPGNTGELFF
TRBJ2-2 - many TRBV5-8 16 TGTGCCAGCAGCTTAGTTGAAGACACCCAGACCGGGGAGCTGTTTTTT CASSLVEDTQTGELFF
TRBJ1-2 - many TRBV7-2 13 TGTGCCAGCAGCCCCCTGGGAGGGAGCGGCTACACCTTC CASSPLGGSGYTF
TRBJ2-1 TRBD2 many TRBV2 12 TGTGCCAGCAAGGCGGGGGGGAATGAGCAGTTCTTC CASKAGGNEQFF
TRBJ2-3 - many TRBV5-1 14 TGCGCCAGCAGCTTGGAAGGCAGCACAGATACGCAGTATTTT CASSLEGSTDTQYF
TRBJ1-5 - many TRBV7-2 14 TGTGCCAGCAGCTGGGCTGGGGGCAATCAGCCCCAGCATTTT CASSWAGGNQPQHF
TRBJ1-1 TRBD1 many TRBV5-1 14 TGCGCCAGCAGCTTAGGGACAGGTGAAACTGAAGCTTTCTTT CASSLGTGETEAFF
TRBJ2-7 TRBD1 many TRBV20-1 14 TGCAGTGCTAGAGGAAGACAGGGTTCCTACGAGCAGTACTTC CSARGRQGSYEQYF
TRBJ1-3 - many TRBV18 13 TGTGCCAGCTCACAGGGTAGTGGAAACACCATATATTTT CASSQGSGNTIYF
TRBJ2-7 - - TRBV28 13 TGTGCCAGCAGTTGGAGACGGACGCACGAGCAGTACTTC CASSWRRTHEQYF
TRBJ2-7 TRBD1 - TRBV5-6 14 TGTGCCAGCAGCCCTGACAGGGGGCTGAACGAGCAGTACTTC CASSPDRGLNEQYF
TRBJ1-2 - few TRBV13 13 TGTGCCAGCAGCTTAGGGCGGGTCTATGGCTACACCTTC CASSLGRVYGYTF
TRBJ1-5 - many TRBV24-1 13 TGTGCCACCAGTGAGGAGGGAGGGCAGCCCCAGCATTTT CATSEEGGQPQHF
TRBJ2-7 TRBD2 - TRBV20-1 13 TGCAGTGCAGGTAGCGGGCCTTGGAGCGAGCAGTACTTC CSAGSGPWSEQYF
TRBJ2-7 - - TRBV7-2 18 TGTGCCAGCAGCTTAGTAGGGTCGGGCTCTGGGGCCAACTACGAGCAGTACTTC CASSLVGSGSGANYEQYF
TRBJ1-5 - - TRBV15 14 TGTGCCACCAGCTCTTCACACAGGAGTCAGCCCCAGCATTTT CATSSSHRSQPQHF
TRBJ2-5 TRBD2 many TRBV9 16 TGTGCCAGCAGCGTATGGACTAGCGGGGGCTCGGAGACCCAGTACTTC CASSVWTSGGSETQYF
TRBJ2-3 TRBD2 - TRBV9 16 TGTGCCAGCAGGACTAGCGGGGGCACTAGCACAGATACGCAGTATTTT CASRTSGGTSTDTQYF
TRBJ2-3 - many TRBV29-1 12 TGCAGCGTTGAAGAATTGGGAGATACGCAGTATTTT CSVEELGDTQYF
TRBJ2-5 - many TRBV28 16 TGTGCCAGCAGGCCGTCCCTGGGGTGGGGACAAGAGACCCAGTACTTC CASRPSLGWGQETQYF
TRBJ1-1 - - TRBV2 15 TGTGCCAGCAGTGAAGCGAGCAGCTCGAACACTGAAGCTTTCTTT CASSEASSSNTEAFF
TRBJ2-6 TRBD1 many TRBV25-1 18 TGTGCCAGCAGTACAACCGGGACAGGCGTGTCGGGGGCCAACGTCCTGACTTTC CASSTTGTGVSGANVLTF
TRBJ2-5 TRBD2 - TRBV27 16 TGTGCCAGCAGGATAGCGGGGGGCCCGCCCCAAGAGACCCAGTACTTC CASRIAGGPPQETQYF
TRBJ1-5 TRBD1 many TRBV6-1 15 TGTGCCAGCAGCCCCGACAGGGACGGAAATCAGCCCCAGCATTTT CASSPDRDGNQPQHF
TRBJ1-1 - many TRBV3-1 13 TGTGCCAGCAGGGACGCAATGAACACTGAAGCTTTCTTT CASRDAMNTEAFF
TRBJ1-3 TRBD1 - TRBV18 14 TGTGCCAGCTCACGACAGGGAGGAGAAAACACCATATATTTT CASSRQGGENTIYF
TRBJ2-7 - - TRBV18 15 TGTGCCAGCTCACCCTCCGGGACATCATCCTACGAGCAGTACTTC CASSPSGTSSYEQYF